The 16 T cell receptor beta chains below all came from one sample that was sequenced in a study of blood T cell repertoires in COVID-19. Data came from immunoSEQ multiplex PCR; TCRdb stores just in-frame clones and leaves some out. The sample records about 140,000 clones, approximately 86% being singletons. Sequenced input: peripheral blood. Receptors originate from a man between 65 and 79 years old with acute or convalescent COVID-19.

The V gene is TRBV28, the J gene TRBJ1-6; TRBD1 agrees at 8 bases. The CDR3 runs to 14 residues. From germline, CDR1 is MDHEN and CDR2 SYDVKM. The V segment lost 4 bases and the J segment 10 bases; nucleotides outside the gene matches: 6. The CDR3 region has the DNA TGTGCCAGCAGTTCCGGACAGGGAAGATCACCCCTCCACTTT. Protein sequence: CASSSGQGRSPLHF.

V usage is TRBV24-1 and J usage is TRBJ2-1, with 7 bases aligning to TRBD1. Germline CDR1 is KGHDR and CDR2 is SFDVKD. The CDR3 is 13 residues long. V was clipped by 4 bases and J by 11 bases; unmatched bases: 7. CDR3 nucleotide sequence: TGTGCCACCAGTGACAAGGGACAGATGAAGCAGTTCTTC. Translating it yields CATSDKGQMKQFF.

In this sample, this clone turned up once. This rearrangement joins TRBV7-9 to TRBJ1-1; TRBD1 aligns across 10 bases. Trimming at V came to 5 bases and at J to 5 bases, leaving 8 bases not matched to a gene. The germline CDR1 and CDR2 sequences are SEHNR and FQNEAQ (reference sequence). There are 15 residues in the CDR3. CDR3 amino acids: CASSARTGGWTEAFF. The CDR3 DNA reads as TGTGCCAGCAGCGCCCGGACAGGGGGTTGGACTGAAGCTTTCTTT.

The chain has TRBV4-1 and TRBJ2-1; 15 nucleotides line up with TRBD2. Germline V gene lookup returns CDR1 MGHRA and CDR2 YSYEKL. The CDR3 runs 18 residues. V shed 0 bases, J shed 4 bases, and the junction held 4 bases outside the gene matches. The DNA of the CDR3 is TGCGCCAGCAGCCAAGATCGGACTAGCGGGAGGGAATACAATGAGCAGTTCTTC. Translating gives CASSQDRTSGREYNEQFF.

This sequence joins TRBV30 and TRBJ1-3, with 9 bases fitting TRBD1. The junction had 15 bases not matched to a gene; V was cut back by 3 bases and J by 0 bases. The germline V gene encodes CDR1 GTSNPN and CDR2 SVGIG (reference sequence). CDR3 length: 19 residues. The CDR3 coding sequence is TGTGCCTGGAGCCCCGGGACAGGGACACCGTTTAACTCTGGAAACACCATATATTTT. It specifies CAWSPGTGTPFNSGNTIYF.

The chain is built from TRBV24-1 and TRBJ2-1, with D possibly matching TRBD1 (6 bases). The CDR3 runs 15 residues. V lost 3 bases, J lost 8 bases, and 16 bases lay in between. Germline V gene lookup returns CDR1 KGHDR and CDR2 SFDVKD. CDR3 in amino acids: CATSDTADSRDEQFF. CDR3 nucleotide sequence: TGTGCCACCAGTGATACGGCGGACAGTAGGGATGAGCAGTTCTTC.

The chain combines TRBV7-3 with TRBJ2-5; TRBD2 aligns across 8 bases. J lost 5 bases, V lost 1 base, and 6 bases had no gene match. The CDR3 sequence is 15 residues long. CDR1 is SGHTA and CDR2 is FQGTGA in the germline V gene. The CDR3 region is CASSLKAGDGETQYF. As DNA, the CDR3 is TGTGCCAGCAGCTTAAAAGCGGGAGACGGGGAGACCCAGTACTTC. Based on the CDR3 plus reference TRBV7-3 and TRBJ2-5, the full variable domain is GAGVSQTPSNKVTEKGKYVELRCDPISGHTALYWYRQSLGQGPEFLIYFQGTGAADDSGLPNDRFFAVRPEGSVSTLKIQRTERGDSAVYLCASSLKAGDGETQYFGPGTRLLVL.

V is TRBV15 and J is TRBJ1-5, with D possibly TRBD1 on 6 matching bases. V was pared by 1 base and J by 1 base, with 8 bases between. Germline CDR1 LNHNV, CDR2 YYDKDF (reference sequence). The CDR3 is 15 amino acids. CDR3 coding DNA: TGTGCCACCAGCAGAGCGACAGGAAGCAATCAGCCCCAGCATTTT. Amino acid sequence: CATSRATGSNQPQHF.

The chain couples TRBV9 to TRBJ2-1, with TRBD2 as a possible D gene (6 bases). The CDR3 is 18 residues long. Germline V lookup: CDR1 SGDLS, CDR2 YYNGEE. The V and J ends lost 3 bases and 0 bases respectively, with 19 bases between them. The CDR3 DNA follows: TGTGCCAGCAGCGGGACTATTGGCGGGATCTACTCCTACAATGAGCAGTTCTTC. Protein product: CASSGTIGGIYSYNEQFF.

The V gene is TRBV28, the J gene TRBJ2-7, with D perhaps matching TRBD2 (5 bases). Trimming left V 3 bases short and J 0 bases short, with 12 bases between. The CDR3 runs 15 residues. CDR1 and CDR2 (germline): MDHEN, SYDVKM. The CDR3: CASSFEFRGSYEQYF. CDR3 coding DNA: TGTGCCAGCAGTTTTGAGTTTCGGGGCTCCTACGAGCAGTACTTC.

This rearrangement joins TRBV6-6 to TRBJ1-4; D is unresolved. V dropped 6 bases and J dropped 7 bases, with 15 bases sitting between them. CDR3 size: 14 residues. The germline V gene encodes CDR1 MNHNY and CDR2 SVGAGI (reference sequence). CDR3 DNA sequence: TGTGCCAGCAGCCCGTCCCTGACGGGTGAAAAACTGTTTTTT. Amino acids: CASSPSLTGEKLFF.

The rearrangement links TRBV29-1 to TRBJ1-2; TRBD1 aligns across 9 bases. V was clipped by 7 bases and J by 8 bases; unmatched bases: 5. Germline V CDR1 and CDR2: SQVTM, ANQGSEA. The CDR3 spans 11 residues. As DNA, the CDR3 is TGCAGCGCCCGACAGGGGGGAGGCTACACCTTC. It is translated as CSARQGGGYTF.

This clone was recorded at least ten times. The chain has TRBV9 and TRBJ2-3, with D unresolved. Trimming left V 4 bases short and J 3 bases short, with 12 bases between. In germline, CDR1 is SGDLS, CDR2 YYNGEE. The CDR3 has 14 amino acids. The CDR3 reads CASSSRGRTDTQYF. The CDR3 coding sequence is TGTGCCAGCAGCTCCCGAGGTCGGACAGATACGCAGTATTTT.

This clone has only one observation. J is TRBJ1-1 and V is TRBV6-2 or TRBV6-3; TRBD1 is a possible D gene (6 bases). The ends were cut back, 4 bases at V and 7 bases at J, with 16 bases in the middle. CDR1 and CDR2 from the germline V gene are MNHEY and SVGEGT. The CDR3 contains 14 residues. The CDR3 DNA reads as TGTGCCAGCAGTTTCCTGACAGGCGGACTTGAAGCTTTCTTT. Protein product: CASSFLTGGLEAFF.

This chain joins TRBV10-3 and TRBJ2-1; maybe TRBD2 (6 bases). The germline V gene encodes CDR1 ENHRY and CDR2 SYGVKD. The CDR3 extends over 14 amino acids. Trimming took off 6 bases at V and 1 base at J, with 10 bases between the two ends. CDR3: CAISLGGSYNEQFF. CDR3 sequence (DNA): TGTGCCATCAGCCTCGGGGGATCCTACAATGAGCAGTTCTTC.

V usage is TRBV7-9 and J usage is TRBJ1-5; 9 bases are shared with TRBD1. The germline gives CDR1 SEHNR, CDR2 FQNEAQ (reference sequence). The CDR3 sequence is 15 residues long. V was pared by 0 bases and J by 4 bases, with 1 base of the junction left unmatched. The DNA of the CDR3 is TGTGCCAGCAGCTTAGCTGGACAGGGGAATCAGCCCCAGCATTTT. As protein: CASSLAGQGNQPQHF.